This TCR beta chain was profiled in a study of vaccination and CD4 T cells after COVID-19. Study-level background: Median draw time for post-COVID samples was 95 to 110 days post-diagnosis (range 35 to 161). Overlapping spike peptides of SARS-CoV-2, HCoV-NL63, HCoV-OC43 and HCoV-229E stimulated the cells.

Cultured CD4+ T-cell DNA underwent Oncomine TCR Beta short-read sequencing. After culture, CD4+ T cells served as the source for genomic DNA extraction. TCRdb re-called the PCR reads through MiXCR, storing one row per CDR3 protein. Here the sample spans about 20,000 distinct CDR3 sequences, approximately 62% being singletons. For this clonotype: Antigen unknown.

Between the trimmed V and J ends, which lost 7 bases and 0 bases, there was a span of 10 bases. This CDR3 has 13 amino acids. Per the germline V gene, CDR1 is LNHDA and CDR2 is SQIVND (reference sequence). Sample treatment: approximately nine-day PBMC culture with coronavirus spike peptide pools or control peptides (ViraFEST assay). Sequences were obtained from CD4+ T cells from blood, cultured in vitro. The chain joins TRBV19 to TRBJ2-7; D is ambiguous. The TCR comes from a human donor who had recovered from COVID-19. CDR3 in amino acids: CASKGRLSYEQYF. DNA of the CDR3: TGTGCCAGTAAGGGTCGTCTCTCCTACGAGCAGTACTTC.